A single sample is the source of the 2 T cell receptor beta chains below, sequenced in a study of blood T cell repertoires in COVID-19. Profiling relied on immunoSEQ multiplex PCR, and the TCRdb table lists in-frame clones only, not all of them. In the table there are about 59,000 clones, about nine tenths of which are singletons. The specimen sequenced was peripheral blood. The source is a human donor in a cohort sampled during active COVID-19.

The chain employs TRBV9 and TRBJ1-4; TRBD1 is a possible D gene (5 bases). This CDR3 contains 15 residues. V dropped 3 bases and J dropped 3 bases, with 12 bases sitting between them. Germline V gene data show CDR1 as SGDLS and CDR2 as YYNGEE. In DNA form, the CDR3 reads TGTGCCAGCAGCGGCCGGGGGGAACCTAATGAAAAACTGTTTTTT. Amino acid sequence: CASSGRGEPNEKLFF.

The chain joins TRBV29-1 to TRBJ2-3; D unclear. The V and J ends lost 2 bases and 6 bases respectively, with 15 bases between them. This CDR3 contains 14 residues. Per germline, CDR1 SQVTM and CDR2 ANQGSEA. CDR3 in amino acids: CSVELQRWMDTQYF. The CDR3 DNA sequence: TGCAGCGTTGAATTGCAGAGGTGGATGGATACGCAGTATTTT.